The 16 T cell receptor beta chains below were found in one sample sequenced in a study of beta chain features in type 1 diabetes. Of the isolated RNA, all was reverse transcribed, and so the sequenced material was expressed TCRB transcripts. TCRdb's table, derived via immunoSEQ multiplex PCR, lists solely in-frame clones and lacks some. This sample yields 900,000 or so clones, of which roughly a sixth are seen a single time; 0.02% to 0.03% belongs to the top ten. Sequencing was done on a sample of naive CD4+ T cells from blood. All receptors derive from a woman aged 18-29 years in good health.

This clone was counted once. CDR3 coding DNA: TGTGCCAGCAGCTATGGTCAGGAGACGTACAATGAGCAGTTCTTC. This encodes CASSYGQETYNEQFF. J is TRBJ2-1 and V is TRBV7-9; D remains unclear. The CDR3 consists of 15 residues. CDR1 is SEHNR and CDR2 is FQNEAQ in the germline V gene (reference sequence). Trimming pared 4 bases from V and 4 bases from J, leaving 14 bases between.

CDR3 DNA: TGTGCCAGCAGCAAAGACAGCTATGAGCAGTTCTTC. Its protein product is CASSKDSYEQFF. The rearrangement joins TRBV28 to TRBJ2-1; D is possibly TRBD1 (5 bases). Germline CDR1 is MDHEN and CDR2 is SYDVKM. The CDR3 sequence is 12 residues long. Trimming stripped 6 bases from V and 8 bases from J, with 11 bases between.

This clone occurred a few times. The genes are TRBV7-2 and TRBJ2-5; 8 bases match TRBD2. The length of the CDR3 is 15 residues. Germline CDR1 is SGHTA and CDR2 is FQGNSA. Trimming removed 2 bases from V and 5 bases from J; junction bases left unmatched: 7. CDR3 nucleotide sequence: TGTGCCAGCAGCTTATCAAGCGGGAGTCGGGAGACCCAGTACTTC. Protein: CASSLSSGSRETQYF.

Concerning this clone itself: This specimen includes other DNA sequences encoding the same CDR3. The chain joins TRBV7-9 to TRBJ2-5; a possible D gene is TRBD2 (5 bases). Germline V CDR1 and CDR2: SEHNR, FQNEAQ (reference sequence). The CDR3 runs to 13 residues. V was clipped by 5 bases and J by 5 bases, with 12 bases between them. This chain's CDR3 is CASSPRAGETQYF. The CDR3 DNA is TGTGCCAGCAGCCCACGTGCGGGTGAGACCCAGTACTTC.

This clone was found a few times. The rearrangement uses TRBV6-5 and TRBJ2-5; TRBD1 or TRBD2 may be the D gene (5 bases each). CDR1 is MNHEY and CDR2 is SVGAGI in the germline V gene. V lost 5 bases, J lost 2 bases, and 15 bases lay in between. This CDR3 has 15 amino acids. The CDR3 nucleotides read TGTGCCAGCAGTAAGGGGCCGGGGAAGCAAGAGACCCAGTACTTC. As protein: CASSKGPGKQETQYF.

This chain uses TRBV28 with TRBJ2-7; D possibly corresponds to TRBD1 (5 bases). This CDR3 has 12 residues. V gave up 8 bases and J gave up 5 bases, with 13 bases separating them. Looked up from germline, CDR1 is MDHEN and CDR2 is SYDVKM. Written as DNA, the CDR3 is TGTGCCAGCGGGCAGGGTATCGACGAGCAGTACTTC. Protein: CASGQGIDEQYF.

This clone was seen more than once but under ten times. This chain connects TRBV5-8 to TRBJ2-1; D unresolved. The CDR3 is made up of 15 amino acids. The ends were cut back, 4 bases at V and 0 bases at J, with 11 bases in the middle. CDR1 is SGHTS and CDR2 is YDEGEE in the germline V gene. CDR3 sequence (DNA): TGTGCCAGCAGCGCAGGCGGAAACTCCTACAATGAGCAGTTCTTC. It is translated as CASSAGGNSYNEQFF.

The gene calls are TRBV14 and TRBJ2-7; 7 bases are shared with TRBD1. The V gene end was trimmed by 1 base and the J gene end by 3 bases; junction bases not matched to a gene: 12. In germline, CDR1 is SGHDN, CDR2 FVKESK. The CDR3 contains 17 residues. The CDR3 reads CASSQAGEQGNFYEQYF. The CDR3 DNA reads TGTGCCAGCAGCCAAGCAGGGGAACAGGGGAATTTCTACGAGCAGTACTTC.

This clone was seen a few times. The rearrangement joins TRBV11-2 to TRBJ2-7; possibly TRBD2 for D (6 bases). Trimming took off 1 base at V and 6 bases at J, with 13 bases between the two ends. Germline V gene lookup returns CDR1 SGHAT and CDR2 FQNNGV. The CDR3 runs 14 residues. The CDR3 spells CASSLVAGYGEQYF. Here the CDR3 DNA reads TGTGCCAGCAGCTTAGTCGCGGGGTACGGCGAGCAGTACTTC.

V is TRBV10-3 and J is TRBJ2-7, with TRBD1 identical over 10 bases. This CDR3 region has 15 residues. Trimming cost V 2 bases and J 7 bases; bases outside gene matches: 8. Germline V CDR1 and CDR2: ENHRY, SYGVKD. CDR3 sequence: CAISETGQGTLEQYF. DNA for the CDR3: TGTGCCATCAGTGAGACGGGACAGGGGACATTAGAGCAGTACTTC.

This chain links TRBV20-1 with TRBJ1-2; D is ambiguous. Germline CDR1 is DFQATT and CDR2 is SNEGSKA (reference sequence). Trimming left V 3 bases short and J 7 bases short, with 6 bases between. The CDR3 spans 10 residues. The CDR3 reads CSARSAGYTF. CDR3 sequence (DNA): TGCAGTGCTAGGTCGGCTGGCTACACCTTC.

The genes are TRBV4-1 and TRBJ2-1; no definite D call. Per the germline V gene, CDR1 is MGHRA and CDR2 is YSYEKL. This CDR3 has 13 residues. Trimming removed 1 base at V and 14 bases at J, with 15 bases between. CDR3 sequence: CASSQAPPEVKFF. The CDR3 nucleotides are TGCGCCAGCAGCCAAGCGCCCCCAGAGGTTAAGTTCTTC.

The chain combines TRBV2 with TRBJ2-5; the D gene is possibly TRBD2 (5 bases). Germline-derived CDR1 and CDR2 are SNHLY and FYNNEI. Trimming pared 7 bases from V and 5 bases from J, leaving 11 bases between. This CDR3 region has 12 residues. CDR3 coding DNA: TGTGCCAGCAATCGGGATTCGGAGACCCAGTACTTC. It is translated as CASNRDSETQYF.

This clone was recorded a few times. The sample contains more than one DNA sequence encoding this CDR3. The gene calls are TRBV18 and TRBJ2-3; D gene unclear. The CDR3 is 12 residues long. The V gene lost 5 bases and the J gene lost 0 bases, with 3 bases spanning the gap. CDR1 and CDR2 from the germline V gene are KGHSH and LQKENI. The CDR3 nucleotides are TGTGCCAGCTCAGCGAGCACAGATACGCAGTATTTT. Translation: CASSASTDTQYF.

In this sample, this clone turned up a few times. This chain connects TRBV10-3 to TRBJ2-2; D may be TRBD2 (5 bases). V lost 2 bases and J lost 2, with 18 bases in between. Germline V gives CDR1 ENHRY, CDR2 SYGVKD. CDR3 size: 18 residues. CDR3 region: CAISERRWVRANTGELFF. CDR3 bases: TGTGCCATCAGTGAGCGCCGATGGGTGAGGGCTAACACCGGGGAGCTGTTTTTT.

The V call is TRBV29-1, the J call TRBJ2-7; TRBD1 matches 8 bases. The length of the CDR3 is 15 residues. Unmatched junction bases numbered 14, after V lost 6 bases and J lost 4 bases. The germline CDR1 and CDR2 sequences are SQVTM and ANQGSEA. CDR3 amino acids: CSVRGTGAQGYEQYF. DNA for the CDR3: TGCAGCGTCCGCGGGACAGGAGCCCAGGGGTACGAGCAGTACTTC.